Listed below are T cell receptor beta chains from one sample, sequenced in a study of T cells in localized non-small cell lung cancer. Sequencing was performed with immunoSEQ multiplex PCR; in TCRdb, only in-frame clones are kept and a portion is missing. In the table there are about 2,700 clones, under 30% of which are singletons. The sample consisted of lung tumor tissue, taken before any cancer treatment. The receptors originated from a man between 40 and 70 years old with stage II squamous cell lung carcinoma. CDR3s include the opening cysteine and the closing phenylalanine or tryptophan. Fields, in order: V gene, J gene, D gene, clone size, CDR3 DNA, CDR3 protein. A D gene is named only where the DNA matches it firmly. Size is omitted from some rows. Given values are once, few, many or a class for expanded clones.

V gene: TRBV6-8
J gene: TRBJ1-2
D gene: NA
clone size: few
CDR3 DNA: TGTGCCAGCAGTTACGGGGGATACTATGGCTACACCTTC
CDR3 protein: CASSYGGYYGYTF

V gene: TRBV19
J gene: TRBJ1-2
D gene: NA
clone size: NA
CDR3 DNA: TGTGCCAGTAGTATAGATTCGGGGACGGGAATTTTTGGCTACACCTTC
CDR3 protein: CASSIDSGTGIFGYTF

V gene: TRBV9
J gene: TRBJ2-4
D gene: NA
clone size: large
CDR3 DNA: TGTGCCAGCAGTGAAATGACGGGAGATCACAAAAACATTCAGTACTTC
CDR3 protein: CASSEMTGDHKNIQYF

V gene: TRBV6-8
J gene: TRBJ2-7
D gene: TRBD1
clone size: few
CDR3 DNA: TGTGCCAGCAGGGACACCGGGACAGGGTACGAGCAGTACTTC
CDR3 protein: CASRDTGTGYEQYF

V gene: TRBV6-8
J gene: TRBJ1-1
D gene: NA
clone size: few
CDR3 DNA: TGTGCCAGCAGTTACGTGGGGGGAACTGAAGCTTTCTTT
CDR3 protein: CASSYVGGTEAFF

V gene: TRBV9
J gene: TRBJ2-6
D gene: NA
clone size: NA
CDR3 DNA: TGTGCCAGCAGTGGGGTGGGTCCGTTGGGGGCCAACGTCCTGACTTTC
CDR3 protein: CASSGVGPLGANVLTF

V gene: TRBV5-1
J gene: TRBJ2-2
D gene: NA
clone size: NA
CDR3 DNA: TGCGCCAGCAGCTGGACACCATCCCATGACACCGGGGAGCTGTTTTTT
CDR3 protein: CASSWTPSHDTGELFF

V gene: TRBV9
J gene: TRBJ1-4
D gene: NA
clone size: few
CDR3 DNA: TGTGCCAGCAGCCCCCTCTCGGGAGATGAAAAACTGTTTTTT
CDR3 protein: CASSPLSGDEKLFF

V gene: TRBV18
J gene: TRBJ2-3
D gene: NA
clone size: few
CDR3 DNA: TGTGCCAGCTCACTAACCGCTGGGGATACGCAGTATTTT
CDR3 protein: CASSLTAGDTQYF

V gene: TRBV5-1
J gene: TRBJ1-5
D gene: TRBD1
clone size: NA
CDR3 DNA: TGCGCCAGCAGCTTGGAGGGACAGGAGGGTCAGCCCCAGCATTTT
CDR3 protein: CASSLEGQEGQPQHF

V gene: TRBV6-8
J gene: TRBJ2-5
D gene: NA
clone size: few
CDR3 DNA: TGTGCCAGCAGTTATACGAGTTGGGAGACCCAGTACTTC
CDR3 protein: CASSYTSWETQYF

V gene: TRBV10-3
J gene: TRBJ2-7
D gene: TRBD2
clone size: few
CDR3 DNA: TGTGCCAGCCGGACTAGCGGGAGCTACGAGCAGTACTTC
CDR3 protein: CASRTSGSYEQYF

V gene: TRBV14
J gene: TRBJ2-1
D gene: NA
clone size: NA
CDR3 DNA: TGTGCCAGCAGCCGTGGCGGCGGCAATGAGCAGTTCTTC
CDR3 protein: CASSRGGGNEQFF

V gene: TRBV30
J gene: TRBJ1-3
D gene: NA
clone size: NA
CDR3 DNA: TGTGCCTGGAGTGGTTACTCTGGAAACACCATATATTTT
CDR3 protein: CAWSGYSGNTIYF

V gene: TRBV30
J gene: TRBJ2-2
D gene: NA
clone size: NA
CDR3 DNA: TGTGCTCGGGGCCGGGGCCTTAGTAACACCGGGGAGCTGTTTTTT
CDR3 protein: CARGRGLSNTGELFF

V gene: TRBV11-3
J gene: TRBJ2-7
D gene: TRBD1
clone size: NA
CDR3 DNA: TGTGCCAGCAGCTCTGGACAGGGGGGCCGTGGGGAGCAGTACTTC
CDR3 protein: CASSSGQGGRGEQYF

V gene: TRBV11-3
J gene: TRBJ1-5
D gene: NA
clone size: few
CDR3 DNA: TGTGCCAGCAGCTTTGGACTAGAGAGCAATCAGCCCCAGCATTTT
CDR3 protein: CASSFGLESNQPQHF

V gene: TRBV11-3
J gene: TRBJ2-5
D gene: NA
clone size: few
CDR3 DNA: TGTGCCAGCAGCCTCCGGGACACGAAAGAGACCCAGTACTTC
CDR3 protein: CASSLRDTKETQYF

V gene: TRBV28
J gene: TRBJ2-7
D gene: TRBD1
clone size: NA
CDR3 DNA: TGTGCCAGCAGTCCCGGACAGGGCTACGAGCAGTACTTC
CDR3 protein: CASSPGQGYEQYF

V gene: TRBV6-8
J gene: TRBJ2-7
D gene: NA
clone size: NA
CDR3 DNA: TGTGCCAGCAGTTACTCGCCACCAGGGGGCGGCGGGGGGGAGCAGTACTTC
CDR3 protein: CASSYSPPGGGGGEQYF

V gene: TRBV6-1
J gene: TRBJ1-1
D gene: NA
clone size: few
CDR3 DNA: TGTGCCAGCAGTGAAGAAGGGGGGTTCGTAGCTTTCTTT
CDR3 protein: CASSEEGGFVAFF

V gene: TRBV9
J gene: TRBJ2-2
D gene: NA
clone size: few
CDR3 DNA: TGTGCCAGCGGGACGAGAAACACCGGGGAGCTGTTTTTT
CDR3 protein: CASGTRNTGELFF

V gene: TRBV28
J gene: TRBJ1-5
D gene: NA
clone size: NA
CDR3 DNA: TGTGCCAGCAGTTTGTTCGGGGCTAGTAGCAATCAGCCCCAGCATTTT
CDR3 protein: CASSLFGASSNQPQHF

V gene: TRBV6-8
J gene: TRBJ2-1
D gene: NA
clone size: few
CDR3 DNA: TGTGCCAGCAGTCTACAAGCGAGCTCCTACAATGAGCAGTTCTTC
CDR3 protein: CASSLQASSYNEQFF

V gene: TRBV9
J gene: TRBJ1-6
D gene: NA
clone size: few
CDR3 DNA: TGTGCCAGCAGCGTAGATGGCAATCCAGGGAATTCACCCCTCCACTTT
CDR3 protein: CASSVDGNPGNSPLHF

V gene: TRBV18
J gene: TRBJ2-3
D gene: NA
clone size: NA
CDR3 DNA: TGTGCCAGCTCACCCCTGGGCGGTGCCGGGAGAGACACAGATACGCAGTATTTT
CDR3 protein: CASSPLGGAGRDTDTQYF

V gene: TRBV9
J gene: TRBJ2-7
D gene: TRBD2
clone size: NA
CDR3 DNA: TGTGCCAGCAGTGATATAGCGGGGGACATCAGCTCCTACGAGCAGTACTTC
CDR3 protein: CASSDIAGDISSYEQYF

V gene: TRBV29-1
J gene: TRBJ1-1
D gene: NA
clone size: NA
CDR3 DNA: TGCAGCGTCATACCCCTGGAAACTGAAGCTTTCTTT
CDR3 protein: CSVIPLETEAFF

V gene: TRBV10-3
J gene: TRBJ1-1
D gene: TRBD1
clone size: NA
CDR3 DNA: TGTGCCATCAGTGAGTCGACAGGGATCGCTGAAGCTTTCTTT
CDR3 protein: CAISESTGIAEAFF

V gene: TRBV28
J gene: TRBJ2-2
D gene: NA
clone size: few
CDR3 DNA: TGTGCCAGCAGTTTTAGGAACACCGGGGAGCTGTTTTTT
CDR3 protein: CASSFRNTGELFF

V gene: TRBV6-8
J gene: TRBJ1-1
D gene: NA
clone size: few
CDR3 DNA: TGTGCCAGCAGTTACTCGGCGGATGGGGCTTTCTTT
CDR3 protein: CASSYSADGAFF

V gene: TRBV19
J gene: TRBJ1-5
D gene: NA
clone size: few
CDR3 DNA: TGTGCCAGTAGTCCCTGGACAGCCCCTAGCAATCAGCCCCAGCATTTT
CDR3 protein: CASSPWTAPSNQPQHF

V gene: TRBV23-1
J gene: TRBJ2-2
D gene: NA
clone size: few
CDR3 DNA: TGCGCCAGCAGCCAAGGAGACGCCGGGGAGCTGTTTTTT
CDR3 protein: CASSQGDAGELFF

V gene: TRBV14
J gene: TRBJ1-1
D gene: NA
clone size: once
CDR3 DNA: TGTGCCAGCAGCCAATACAGCGCTCCAAGAGAAGCTTTCTTT
CDR3 protein: CASSQYSAPREAFF

V gene: TRBV29-1
J gene: TRBJ2-5
D gene: NA
clone size: NA
CDR3 DNA: TGCAGCGTTGCTACAGGGCTTCAAGAGACCCAGTACTTC
CDR3 protein: CSVATGLQETQYF

V gene: TRBV19
J gene: TRBJ2-7
D gene: NA
clone size: NA
CDR3 DNA: TGTGCCAGTAGTCCAAATATGGCCCCCCAGGTGCACGAGCAGTACTTC
CDR3 protein: CASSPNMAPQVHEQYF

V gene: TRBV29-1
J gene: TRBJ1-1
D gene: NA
clone size: NA
CDR3 DNA: TGCAGCGGCGGAGACTTAAACACTGAAGCTTTCTTT
CDR3 protein: CSGGDLNTEAFF

V gene: TRBV6-8
J gene: TRBJ1-1
D gene: TRBD1
clone size: few
CDR3 DNA: TGTGCCAGCAGGTCGGACAGGGGATTGACTGAAGCTTTCTTT
CDR3 protein: CASRSDRGLTEAFF

V gene: TRBV10-3
J gene: TRBJ1-2
D gene: NA
clone size: NA
CDR3 DNA: TGTGCCATCAGTGAGTCGACGGGTTACTCGAACTATGGCTACACCTTC
CDR3 protein: CAISESTGYSNYGYTF

V gene: TRBV6-8
J gene: TRBJ1-1
D gene: NA
clone size: few
CDR3 DNA: TGTGCCAGCAGTTACGGGCAAGTCGAAGCTTTCTTT
CDR3 protein: CASSYGQVEAFF

V gene: TRBV10-1
J gene: TRBJ1-2
D gene: NA
clone size: NA
CDR3 DNA: TGCGCCAGCAGTGCGGACTCTGGCTACACCTTC
CDR3 protein: CASSADSGYTF

V gene: TRBV9
J gene: TRBJ2-3
D gene: NA
clone size: medium-sized
CDR3 DNA: TGTGCCAGCACCCCGGGGGCTCGGACAGATACGCAGTATTTT
CDR3 protein: CASTPGARTDTQYF

V gene: TRBV18
J gene: TRBJ2-7
D gene: TRBD2
clone size: once
CDR3 DNA: TGTGCCAGCTCACAGCGGGAGGAGTCCCACGAGCAGTACTTC
CDR3 protein: CASSQREESHEQYF

V gene: TRBV7-2
J gene: TRBJ1-1
D gene: NA
clone size: few
CDR3 DNA: TGTGCCAGCAGCTTTATCGAGAACACTGAAGCTTTCTTT
CDR3 protein: CASSFIENTEAFF